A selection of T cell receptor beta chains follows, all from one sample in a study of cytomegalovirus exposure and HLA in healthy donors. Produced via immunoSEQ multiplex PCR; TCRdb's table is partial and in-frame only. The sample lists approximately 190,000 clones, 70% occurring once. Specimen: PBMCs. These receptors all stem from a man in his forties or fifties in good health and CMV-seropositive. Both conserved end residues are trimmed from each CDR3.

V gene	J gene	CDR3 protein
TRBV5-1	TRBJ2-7	ASSLEGQGVDEQY
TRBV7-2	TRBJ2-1	ASSRTSPSSYNEQF
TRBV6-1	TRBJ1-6	ASSESRYSPLH
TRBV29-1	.	SVRGGGGYEQY
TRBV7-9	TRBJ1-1	ASSFGQTEAF
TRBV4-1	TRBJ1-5	ASSLGMTVYQPQH
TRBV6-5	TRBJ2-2	ASSTDRTGELF
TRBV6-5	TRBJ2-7	ASSFSGLGPGYEQY
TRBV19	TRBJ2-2	ASSTIPGQANTGELF
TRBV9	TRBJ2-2	ASSVGSLAGGELF
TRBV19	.	ASRLGPQSSYEQY
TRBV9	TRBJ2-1	ASSPLPGGTGSNEQF
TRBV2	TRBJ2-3	ASSVAGARTDTQY
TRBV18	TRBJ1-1	ASSREPYLNTEAF
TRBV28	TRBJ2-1	ASSIREGYNEQF
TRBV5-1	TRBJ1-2	ASSFDIPYGYT
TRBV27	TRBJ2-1	ASSLSVRTGGADEQF
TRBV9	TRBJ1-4	ASSVGVVAGANEKLF
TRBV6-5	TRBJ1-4	ASSYGEQATNEKLF
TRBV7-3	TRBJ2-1	ASSLMGRGGRDEQF
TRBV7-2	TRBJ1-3	ASSLGHPSGNTIY
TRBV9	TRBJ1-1	ASSVDRRGTTEAF
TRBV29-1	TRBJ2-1	SVEWTGKLVQF
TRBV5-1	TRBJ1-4	ASSVQGSNEKLF
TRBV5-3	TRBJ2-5	ARSSLDRGPQETQY
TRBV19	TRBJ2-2	ASSIALAGGHGDGELF
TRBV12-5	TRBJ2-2	ASGLLIDRLSNTGELF
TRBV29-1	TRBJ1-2	SVEGRDRVNGYT
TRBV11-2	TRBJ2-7	ASSSRSEQY
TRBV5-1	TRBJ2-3	ASSQGLAGGDTQY
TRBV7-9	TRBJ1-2	ASSPWRGGYT
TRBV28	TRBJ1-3	ASSRTGGTRNTIY
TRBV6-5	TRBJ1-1	ASSGTGGTNTEAF
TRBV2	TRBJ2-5	ASSGLAAETQY